This TCR beta chain was sequenced for a study of patients and donors after allogeneic stem cell transplantation. TCRdb passed the RT-PCR reads through MiXCR, listing each CDR3 protein once. The data show more than 850,000 distinct CDR3 sequences, roughly 18% seen once. This clonotype appeared a few times. The CDR3 runs 19 residues. Germline V CDR1 and CDR2: SQVTM, ANQGSEA. The V gene end was trimmed by 0 bases and the J gene end by 0 bases; junction bases not matched to a gene: 12. Source material: blood, either unsorted or a sorted T cell fraction (not recorded which). This sequence joins TRBV29-1 and TRBJ1-1; 11 nucleotides agree with TRBD1. The TCR originated in a human donor who was either an allogeneic HSCT recipient or a stem cell or donor lymphocyte infusion donor (not recorded which). It is not recorded whose cells these are; they may come from a transplant donor. CDR3 nucleotide sequence: TGCAGCGTTGAAGATCTCAATACCCGGGACAGGGGGATGAACACTGAAGCTTTCTTT. Protein: CSVEDLNTRDRGMNTEAFF. The variable domain in full, completed from reference TRBV29-1 and TRBJ1-1, reads SAVISQKPSRDICQRGTSLTIQCQVDSQVTMMFWYRQQPGQSLTLIATANQGSEATYESGFVIDKFPISRPNLTFSTLTVSNMSPEDSSIYLCSVEDLNTRDRGMNTEAFFGQGTRLTVV.